Each of the 6 T cell receptor beta chains below was sequenced from the same sample in a study of blood T cell repertoires in COVID-19 (dated by TCRdb to the early 2020s). The library was obtained by the immunoSEQ multiplex PCR assay. TCRdb retrieved this table from immuneACCESS and kept in-frame rearrangements only. Not all clones are present; in checked studies, unresolved V genes account for under half, and no reason is known for the remainder. The sample yields around 150,000 clones; 70% to 80% were counted once. Jointly, the top ten make up roughly 9% of the sample. The material sequenced was peripheral blood. Receptors were obtained from a woman aged 45-65 years with active or convalescent COVID-19.

The V and J genes are TRBV19 and TRBJ1-1; 9 nucleotides align to TRBD1. The germline V gene has CDR1 LNHDA and CDR2 SQIVND (reference sequence). The V segment lost 5 bases and the J segment 4 bases; nucleotides outside the gene matches: 8. There are 15 residues in the CDR3. CDR3 amino acids: CASSLKGQGSTEAFF. The DNA of the CDR3 is TGTGCCAGTAGTCTCAAAGGACAGGGGAGCACTGAAGCTTTCTTT.

The gene calls are TRBV7-3 and TRBJ2-3, with 11 bases matching TRBD2. Germline trimming cut 5 bases from V and 1 base from J; bases unmatched to any gene: 5. In germline, CDR1 is SGHTA, CDR2 FQGTGA. This CDR3 is built from 16 residues. CDR3 DNA: TGTGCCAGCAGCCCCATGACTAGCGGGGGCACAGATACGCAGTATTTT. Translated: CASSPMTSGGTDTQYF.

V usage is TRBV5-6 and J usage is TRBJ1-2, with D possibly TRBD1 on 6 matching bases. The V gene's germline CDR1 is SGHDT and CDR2 YYEEEE. V was pared by 3 bases and J by 8 bases, with 20 bases between. There are 15 residues in the CDR3. The CDR3 sequence is CASSSYHEQGWGYTF. As DNA, the CDR3 is TGTGCCAGCAGCTCCTACCACGAACAGGGATGGGGCTACACCTTC. The full variable domain, its missing parts supplied by reference TRBV5-6 and TRBJ1-2, is DAGVTQSPTHLIKTRGQQVTLRCSPKSGHDTVSWYQQALGQGPQFIFQYYEEEERQRGNFPDRFSGHQFPNYSSELNVNALLLGDSALYLCASSSYHEQGWGYTFGSGTRLTVV.

The chain recombines TRBV7-2 with TRBJ1-5, with D possibly matching TRBD1 (6 bases). The V gene lost 6 bases and the J gene lost 4 bases, with 16 bases spanning the gap. The CDR3 is made up of 15 amino acids. Per germline, CDR1 SGHTA and CDR2 FQGNSA. The CDR3 sequence: CASRLGTIGNQPQHF. DNA for the CDR3: TGTGCCAGCAGATTGGGGACAATCGGAAATCAGCCCCAGCATTTT.

As DNA, the CDR3 is TGTGCCAGCAGTGAAGAGCCCCGGGGACTAGCGGGATACGAGCAGTACTTC. It translates to CASSEEPRGLAGYEQYF. This chain joins TRBV2 and TRBJ2-7, with 13 bases fitting TRBD2. The V gene end was trimmed by 1 base and the J gene end by 4 bases; junction bases not matched to a gene: 7. This CDR3 has 17 amino acids. Germline CDR1 SNHLY, CDR2 FYNNEI.

This chain uses TRBV7-3 with TRBJ1-2, with 12 nucleotides matching TRBD1. J was trimmed by 2 bases and V by 1 base; bases with no gene match: 17. Germline CDR1 reads SGHTA; CDR2 reads FQGTGA. There are 21 residues in the CDR3. This chain's CDR3 is CASSLNLGTGGTNLINYGYTF. The DNA of the CDR3 is TGTGCCAGCAGCTTAAATCTCGGGACAGGGGGCACCAACCTGATCAACTATGGCTACACCTTC.